The sequence of this T cell receptor (beta chain) was determined in a study of T cell responses to AZD1222 COVID-19 vaccine. Sequencing was performed with immunoSEQ multiplex PCR; in TCRdb, only in-frame clones are kept and a portion is missing. Of approximately 75,000 clones in the sample, almost 90% were seen once. For this clone: What it binds is unknown.

Study observations and caveats: After two AZD1222 doses, spike-specific TCR breadth and depth rose versus day 0.

This receptor was obtained from an adult who received the AZD1222 COVID-19 vaccine. This specimen was peripheral blood, taken 28 days after the second AZD1222 dose.

In nucleotides, the CDR3 is TGTGCCAGCAGCTCGGGACCGCCCTACGAGCAGTACTTC. Amino acid sequence: CASSSGPPYEQYF. The chain links TRBV11-2 to TRBJ2-7; either TRBD1 or TRBD2 may supply D (5 bases each). The CDR3 loop spans 13 amino acids. Germline values: CDR1 SGHAT, CDR2 FQNNGV. V dropped 4 bases and J dropped 2 bases, with 9 bases sitting between them.